The source of this T cell receptor (beta chain) is a study of blood T cell repertoires in COVID-19. Across the study: The United States, Italy and Spain supplied acute and convalescent COVID-19 samples.

TCRdb's table, derived via immunoSEQ multiplex PCR, lists solely in-frame clones and lacks some. Of over 120,000 clones listed, around 90% were seen once; the top ten hold 1.5% to 2%. V shed 4 bases and J shed 6 bases, with 16 bases lying between them. The CDR3 is made up of 15 amino acids. From germline, CDR1 is LGHDT and CDR2 YNNKEL (reference sequence). Sequenced material: peripheral blood. The TCR was taken from a man in his 70s with acute or convalescent COVID-19. The chain has TRBV3-1 (or the pseudogene TRBV3-2) and TRBJ2-4, with TRBD2 as a possible D gene (7 bases). This chain's CDR3 is CASSRLTGGGNIQYF. CDR3 DNA: TGTGCCAGCAGCCGCCTCACGGGGGGCGGAAACATTCAGTACTTC.